The 26 T cell receptor beta chains given below trace back to one sample, sequenced in a study of cytomegalovirus exposure and HLA in healthy donors. The PCR contained 60 Vbeta and 13 Jbeta primers. Generated by immunoSEQ multiplex PCR, the TCRdb table keeps only in-frame clones and is missing some. The table includes roughly 130,000 clones, around 80% detected once. Sequenced: PBMCs. The receptors derive from a boy aged 2 to 9 in good health and CMV-seronegative.

The rearrangement joins TRBV7-2 to TRBJ2-1, with a possible D match to TRBD2 (5 bases). The V end lost 5 bases, the J end lost 8 bases, and 16 bases lay between the germline ends. This CDR3 contains 14 residues. Germline V gene lookup returns CDR1 SGHTA and CDR2 FQGNSA. The CDR3 region has the DNA TGTGCCAGCAGCCCGCCCCCCGTGGGAGATGAGCAGTTCTTC. Translated, it gives CASSPPPVGDEQFF.

The gene calls are TRBV10-1 and TRBJ1-1; D possibly corresponds to TRBD1 (6 bases). Germline values: CDR1 WNHNN, CDR2 SYGVQD (reference sequence). The V end was cut by 3 bases, the J end by 1 base, with 9 bases between. The CDR3 sequence is 14 residues long. DNA of the CDR3: TGCGCCAGCAGTGACTCGACAGGGAACACTGAAGCTTTCTTT. Translating it yields CASSDSTGNTEAFF.

This chain uses TRBV5-1 with TRBJ2-3, with TRBD1 as a possible D gene (5 bases). Trimming stripped 1 base from V and 2 bases from J, with 11 bases between. The CDR3 length is 15 residues. Germline V gene sequence: CDR1 SGHRS, CDR2 YFSETQ. The CDR3 region has the DNA TGCGCCAGCAGCTTGTCAGGACACAACACAGATACGCAGTATTTT. The encoded protein is CASSLSGHNTDTQYF.

V usage is TRBV2 and J usage is TRBJ2-3; 11 bases agree with TRBD2. Germline-derived CDR1 and CDR2 are SNHLY and FYNNEI. The CDR3 extends over 19 amino acids. Unmatched junction bases numbered 16, after V lost 8 bases and J lost 0 bases. CDR3 sequence (DNA): TGTGCCAGCCCCCGGATTCGACTAGCGGGGTCTTTTAGCACAGATACGCAGTATTTT. This sequence encodes CASPRIRLAGSFSTDTQYF. Full variable domain (outside the CDR3, taken from reference TRBV2 and TRBJ2-3): EPEVTQTPSHQVTQMGQEVILRCVPISNHLYFYWYRQILGQKVEFLVSFYNNEISEKSEIFDDQFSVERPDGSNFTLKIRSTKLEDSAMYFCASPRIRLAGSFSTDTQYFGPGTRLTVL.

The chain carries TRBV7-2 and TRBJ2-2, with 8 bases that match TRBD2. Germline CDR1 SGHTA, CDR2 FQGNSA. The V gene end was trimmed by 0 bases and the J gene end by 0 bases; junction bases not matched to a gene: 9. This CDR3 contains 19 residues. The chain's CDR3 is CASSLARGLAGPNTGELFF. CDR3 nucleotides: TGTGCCAGCAGCTTAGCCCGAGGGCTAGCGGGTCCGAACACCGGGGAGCTGTTTTTT.

V usage is TRBV4-1 and J usage is TRBJ2-6; the match to TRBD1 covers 12 bases. Germline V gene data show CDR1 as MGHRA and CDR2 as YSYEKL. This CDR3 spans 19 amino acids. With V trimmed by 2 bases and J by 4 bases, 9 bases remained unmatched. Written as DNA, the CDR3 is TGCGCCAGCAGCCAAAATACCCAGGGACAGGGGGCAGGGGCCAACGTCCTGACTTTC. Protein sequence: CASSQNTQGQGAGANVLTF.

The chain carries TRBV6-1 and TRBJ1-1; D uncertain. Trimming stripped 5 bases from V and 8 bases from J, with 21 bases between. The CDR3 totals 15 residues. CDR1 and CDR2 from the germline V gene are MNHNS and SASEGT. CDR3 DNA sequence: TGTGCCAGCAGTTGGGCAGCTGACCAAAACGAGGAAGCTTTCTTT. This codes for CASSWAADQNEEAFF.

The rearrangement uses TRBV19 and TRBJ2-7; the D gene is possibly TRBD1 (7 bases). The V gene's germline CDR1 is LNHDA and CDR2 SQIVND (reference sequence). V lost 3 bases to trimming and J lost 6 bases, with 15 bases between them. The CDR3 has 14 residues. DNA of the CDR3: TGTGCCAGTAGTATCGGAGGGGGCTTAGGCGAGCAGTACTTC. Residues: CASSIGGGLGEQYF.

J is TRBJ1-4 and V is TRBV4-2, with 7 positions matching TRBD1. With V trimmed by 1 base and J by 6 bases, 2 bases remained unmatched. CDR3 length: 14 residues. The germline V gene has CDR1 LGHNA and CDR2 YNFKEQ. CDR3 bases: TGTGCCAGCAGCCAAGGACAGGGTTATGAAAAACTGTTTTTT. Encoded protein: CASSQGQGYEKLFF.

The chain has TRBV6-5 and TRBJ2-1; 7 nucleotides match TRBD1. V was clipped by 5 bases and J by 9 bases; unmatched bases: 4. Germline lookup yields CDR1 MNHEY and CDR2 SVGAGI. CDR3 length: 12 amino acids. The CDR3 coding sequence is TGTGCCAGCAGTGAGGGACAGCTTGAGCAGTTCTTC. Protein sequence: CASSEGQLEQFF.

CDR3 sequence: CASSLRGGDEQFF. The CDR3 nucleotides are TGTGCCAGCAGCTTAAGGGGTGGGGATGAGCAGTTCTTC. The chain employs TRBV7-2 and TRBJ2-1, with D possibly matching TRBD1 (5 bases). The CDR3 runs to 13 residues. Germline-derived CDR1 and CDR2 are SGHTA and FQGNSA. The V end lost 2 bases, the J end lost 8 bases, and 10 bases lay between the germline ends.

The chain has TRBV30 and TRBJ2-6, with D possibly being TRBD1 (5 bases). The CDR3 extends over 16 amino acids. Germline V lookup: CDR1 GTSNPN, CDR2 SVGIG (reference sequence). Trimming removed 5 bases at V and 0 bases at J, with 14 bases between. The CDR3 protein is CAWGHFTLSGANVLTF. As DNA, the CDR3 is TGTGCCTGGGGACATTTTACCCTCTCTGGGGCCAACGTCCTGACTTTC. Using reference TRBV30 and TRBJ2-6 for the parts outside the CDR3, the full variable domain is SQTIHQWPATLVQPVGSPLSLECTVEGTSNPNLYWYRQAAGRGLQLLFYSVGIGQISSEVPQNLSASRPQDRQFILSSKKLLLSDSGFYLCAWGHFTLSGANVLTFGAGSRLTVL.

This chain joins TRBV4-3 and TRBJ2-7, with D perhaps TRBD1 (7 bases). The CDR3 consists of 15 residues. V was clipped by 3 bases and J by 4 bases, with 16 bases between them. Germline lookup yields CDR1 LGHNA and CDR2 YSLEER. CDR3: CASSQWRGLLYEQYF. The DNA of the CDR3 is TGCGCCAGCAGCCAGTGGAGGGGGCTTCTGTACGAGCAGTACTTC.

The CDR3 loop reads CASSLKGYNEKLFF. The CDR3 DNA is TGTGCCAGCAGCTTAAAGGGGTATAATGAAAAACTGTTTTTT. The gene calls are TRBV13 and TRBJ1-4, with D perhaps matching TRBD1 (5 bases). This CDR3 is built from 14 residues. Germline V gene lookup returns CDR1 PRHDT and CDR2 FYEKMQ (reference sequence). V lost 2 bases and J lost 4, with 8 bases in between.

In the case of this clone: Other DNA variants within this sample encode the same CDR3. The rearrangement uses TRBV7-2 and TRBJ1-2; D unclear. Per the germline V gene, CDR1 is SGHTA and CDR2 is FQGNSA. V lost 7 bases, J lost 3 bases, and 9 bases lay in between. The CDR3 is made up of 12 amino acids. The CDR3 DNA reads TGTGCCAGCACCCCGTCAGACTATGGCTACACCTTC. This encodes CASTPSDYGYTF.

The chain employs TRBV28 and TRBJ1-2, with TRBD1 identical over 7 bases. Germline lookup yields CDR1 MDHEN and CDR2 SYDVKM. Trimming at V came to 1 base and at J to 2 bases, leaving 10 bases not matched to a gene. There are 17 residues in the CDR3. This chain's CDR3 is CASSLSGTDLMNYGYTF. The CDR3 region has the DNA TGTGCCAGCAGTTTATCGGGGACAGATCTTATGAACTATGGCTACACCTTC.

The V and J genes are TRBV7-9 and TRBJ2-1; 10 nucleotides match TRBD2. The germline gives CDR1 SEHNR, CDR2 FQNEAQ (reference sequence). The CDR3 contains 17 residues. V gave up 4 bases and J gave up 8 bases; unmatched junction bases: 14. The DNA of the CDR3 is TGTGCCAGCAGCTCAAGCTGGGCTAGCGGGAGTAAGGATGAGCAGTTCTTC. The encoded protein is CASSSSWASGSKDEQFF.

The J gene is TRBJ1-2, the V gene TRBV9; TRBD1 might be the D (6 bases). Germline V gene data show CDR1 as SGDLS and CDR2 as YYNGEE. The ends were cut back, 2 bases at V and 7 bases at J, with 9 bases in the middle. This CDR3 is 12 amino acids long. CDR3 sequence (DNA): TGTGCCAGCAGCGTTGGCAGGGGTGGCTACACCTTC. Translating gives CASSVGRGGYTF.

This sequence joins TRBV5-4 and TRBJ1-1; 10 bases align to TRBD1. J was trimmed by 3 bases and V by 0 bases; bases with no gene match: 2. This CDR3 comprises 15 residues. Germline CDR1 is SGHNT and CDR2 is YYREEE (reference sequence). CDR3 sequence reads: CASSLETGGHTEAFF. In nucleotides, the CDR3 is TGTGCCAGCAGCTTGGAGACAGGGGGCCACACTGAAGCTTTCTTT.

This rearrangement joins TRBV10-1 to TRBJ2-3; TRBD2 matches at 7 bases. The CDR3 is 14 amino acids. The J segment lost 4 bases and the V segment lost 3 bases, leaving 4 bases of the junction unmatched. In germline, CDR1 is WNHNN, CDR2 SYGVQD (reference sequence). CDR3 in amino acids: CASSEGREPDTQYF. The CDR3 DNA follows: TGCGCCAGCAGTGAAGGGCGGGAGCCAGATACGCAGTATTTT.

The chain is built from TRBV6-1 and TRBJ1-2; weak D call: TRBD1 (5 bases). Germline lookup yields CDR1 MNHNS and CDR2 SASEGT. The CDR3 contains 14 residues. V lost 1 base, J lost 1 base, and 7 bases lay in between. The CDR3 region has the DNA TGTGCCAGCAGTGAAGGGGGGGTTAACTATGGCTACACCTTC. It is translated as CASSEGGVNYGYTF.

This chain connects TRBV19 to TRBJ2-5; maybe TRBD1 (5 bases). Germline V gene data show CDR1 as LNHDA and CDR2 as SQIVND (reference sequence). Trimming stripped 3 bases from V and 2 bases from J, with 19 bases between. This CDR3 is 17 amino acids long. CDR3 bases: TGTGCCAGTAGTATCAGTAGGGGTATGAGCAAACAAGAGACCCAGTACTTC. Translation: CASSISRGMSKQETQYF.

The V and J genes are TRBV7-9 and TRBJ2-7; D might be TRBD1 (6 bases). Germline V gene data show CDR1 as SEHNR and CDR2 as FQNEAQ (reference sequence). The CDR3 has 15 residues. Trimming removed 0 bases at V and 5 bases at J, with 14 bases between. CDR3 nucleotides: TGTGCCAGCAGCTTAGCGCTGGCAGGGGACCACGAGCAGTACTTC. Translation: CASSLALAGDHEQYF.

The chain links TRBV30 to TRBJ2-3, with D possibly TRBD2 on 5 matching bases. The CDR3 length is 15 residues. The V gene lost 2 bases and the J gene lost 2 bases, with 14 bases spanning the gap. From germline, CDR1 is GTSNPN and CDR2 SVGIG (reference sequence). CDR3 bases: TGTGCCTGGAGTCCCGGGGTCCTACACACAGATACGCAGTATTTT. It is translated as CAWSPGVLHTDTQYF.

In regard to this clone: A read error may produce the germline difference seen at one junction end. The chain couples TRBV6-6 to TRBJ2-5; TRBD2 matches 14 bases. Germline assignment: CDR1 MNHNY and CDR2 SVGAGI (reference sequence). This CDR3 has 15 residues. The CDR3 sequence: CASRPRLAGGETRYF. The CDR3, as DNA: TGTGCCAGCAGACCGAGACTAGCGGGGGGGGAGACCCGGTACTTC.

The rearrangement uses TRBV9 and TRBJ1-2; D is possibly TRBD1 (5 bases). Germline V CDR1 and CDR2: SGDLS, YYNGEE. With 3 bases removed from V and 4 bases from J, the gap between germline ends came to 19 bases. There are 16 residues in the CDR3. As DNA, the CDR3 is TGTGCCAGCAGCGACAGTCCCAATGGCAGGGTCTATGGCTACACCTTC. Its translation: CASSDSPNGRVYGYTF.